A selection of T cell receptor beta chains follows, all from one sample in a study of blood T cell repertoires in COVID-19. Sequencing was performed with immunoSEQ multiplex PCR; in TCRdb, only in-frame clones are kept and a portion is missing. The repertoire holds some 460,000 clones, with approximately 86% as singletons. What was sequenced was PBMCs or T cells enriched from blood (not recorded which). The receptors derive from a woman younger than 35 who had recovered from COVID-19. Both conserved end residues are part of each CDR3. A D gene is named only where the DNA matches it firmly. Size values are once, few and many counts, or a class for expanded clones, and some rows have none.

cdr3_nt: TGCAGTGCTAGTAGGGTAGCGGGGGACGAGCAGTACTTC
cdr3_aa: CSASRVAGDEQYF
d_call: TRBD2
cdr3_length: 13
v_call: TRBV20-1
clone_size: NA
j_call: TRBJ2-7

cdr3_nt: TGTGCCAGCAGCGTTTTTATCAGCGATGAGCAGTTCTTC
cdr3_aa: CASSVFISDEQFF
d_call: NA
cdr3_length: 13
v_call: TRBV9
clone_size: NA
j_call: TRBJ2-1

cdr3_nt: TGTGCCAGCAGTTATTTACAGGGGTCTAACTATGGCTACACCTTC
cdr3_aa: CASSYLQGSNYGYTF
d_call: TRBD1
cdr3_length: 15
v_call: TRBV7-9
clone_size: NA
j_call: TRBJ1-2

cdr3_nt: TGTGCCTGGAGTGTATGGCAATTTGCCGGGGAGCTGTTTTTT
cdr3_aa: CAWSVWQFAGELFF
d_call: NA
cdr3_length: 14
v_call: TRBV30
clone_size: few
j_call: TRBJ2-2

cdr3_nt: TGTGCCAGCAGCTCTCTCGGCCCAGGCCTCAATCAGCCCCAGCATTTT
cdr3_aa: CASSSLGPGLNQPQHF
d_call: NA
cdr3_length: 16
v_call: TRBV7-8
clone_size: NA
j_call: TRBJ1-5

cdr3_nt: TGTGCCAGCAGCTTCAGGGGTGACTATGGCTACACCTTC
cdr3_aa: CASSFRGDYGYTF
d_call: NA
cdr3_length: 13
v_call: TRBV7-2
clone_size: NA
j_call: TRBJ1-2

cdr3_nt: TGCAGTGCTAGTGGGCCGGGGGGAAACGGCCGTCTCACAGATACGCAGTATTTT
cdr3_aa: CSASGPGGNGRLTDTQYF
d_call: TRBD2
cdr3_length: 18
v_call: TRBV20-1
clone_size: NA
j_call: TRBJ2-3

cdr3_nt: TGTGCCAGCAGCCAAGATCGGTCCTACGAGCAGTACTTC
cdr3_aa: CASSQDRSYEQYF
d_call: NA
cdr3_length: 13
v_call: TRBV4-2
clone_size: NA
j_call: TRBJ2-7

cdr3_nt: TGCGCCAGCAGCTTGGACAGGGGGCGCGATGGCTACACCTTC
cdr3_aa: CASSLDRGRDGYTF
d_call: TRBD1
cdr3_length: 14
v_call: TRBV5-1
clone_size: NA
j_call: TRBJ1-2

cdr3_nt: TGTGCCAGTAGTATACCGGGACAGCCAGTCTTACAAGCTTTCTTT
cdr3_aa: CASSIPGQPVLQAFF
d_call: TRBD1
cdr3_length: 15
v_call: TRBV19
clone_size: NA
j_call: TRBJ1-1

cdr3_nt: TGTGCCAGCACCGCGAACCTGGAGGGTCTCAGGGGGCGCTCAGGGCAGCCCCAGCATTTT
cdr3_aa: CASTANLEGLRGRSGQPQHF
d_call: TRBD1
cdr3_length: 20
v_call: TRBV28
clone_size: NA
j_call: TRBJ1-5

cdr3_nt: TGTGCCAGCGGTTTCAGGGATGAGGGCTACACCTTC
cdr3_aa: CASGFRDEGYTF
d_call: NA
cdr3_length: 12
v_call: TRBV3-1/TRBV3-2
clone_size: NA
j_call: TRBJ1-2

cdr3_nt: TGTGCCAGCAGCGTTACAGGGAGTGGAAACTATGGCTACACCTTC
cdr3_aa: CASSVTGSGNYGYTF
d_call: NA
cdr3_length: 15
v_call: TRBV9
clone_size: NA
j_call: TRBJ1-2

cdr3_nt: TGTGCCAGCAGTCGGGAAGCGGGGGGATCCTACGAGCAGTACTTC
cdr3_aa: CASSREAGGSYEQYF
d_call: TRBD2
cdr3_length: 15
v_call: TRBV6-4
clone_size: NA
j_call: TRBJ2-7

cdr3_nt: TGTGCCAGCAGTTTATATTCAGGCCCCAATCAGCCCCAGCATTTT
cdr3_aa: CASSLYSGPNQPQHF
d_call: NA
cdr3_length: 15
v_call: TRBV28
clone_size: NA
j_call: TRBJ1-5

cdr3_nt: TGTGCCAGCAGCGCCCAGGGACTAGCATTTGGAAATGAGCAGTTCTTC
cdr3_aa: CASSAQGLAFGNEQFF
d_call: TRBD2
cdr3_length: 16
v_call: TRBV9
clone_size: NA
j_call: TRBJ2-1

cdr3_nt: TGTGCCAGCAGTACAGGGAATTCACCCCTCCACTTT
cdr3_aa: CASSTGNSPLHF
d_call: NA
cdr3_length: 12
v_call: TRBV28
clone_size: once
j_call: TRBJ1-6

cdr3_nt: TGTGCCAGCAGCCAGGATAGTAATCCAGCGAGCTCTGGAAACACCATATATTTT
cdr3_aa: CASSQDSNPASSGNTIYF
d_call: NA
cdr3_length: 18
v_call: TRBV3-1/TRBV3-2
clone_size: NA
j_call: TRBJ1-3

cdr3_nt: TGTGCCAGTAGTATAAGTGGAGGGGGCGGGGGCAATCAGCCCCAGCATTTT
cdr3_aa: CASSISGGGGGNQPQHF
d_call: TRBD1
cdr3_length: 17
v_call: TRBV19
clone_size: NA
j_call: TRBJ1-5

cdr3_nt: TGTGCTAGTGCCTGGGGAGGGGCAACTAATGAAAAACTGTTTTTT
cdr3_aa: CASAWGGATNEKLFF
d_call: NA
cdr3_length: 15
v_call: TRBV12-5
clone_size: NA
j_call: TRBJ1-4

cdr3_nt: TGCAGCGTGGCGGGACTTTTGAACACTGAAGCTTTCTTT
cdr3_aa: CSVAGLLNTEAFF
d_call: NA
cdr3_length: 13
v_call: TRBV29-1
clone_size: NA
j_call: TRBJ1-1

cdr3_nt: TGTGCTAGTGGACGCAGGGAGGGAAATTCACCCCTCCACTTT
cdr3_aa: CASGRREGNSPLHF
d_call: NA
cdr3_length: 14
v_call: TRBV12-5
clone_size: NA
j_call: TRBJ1-6

cdr3_nt: TGTGCCAGCAGCTTGGTGTCCGGGATGGAGACCCAGTACTTC
cdr3_aa: CASSLVSGMETQYF
d_call: NA
cdr3_length: 14
v_call: TRBV5-4
clone_size: NA
j_call: TRBJ2-5

cdr3_nt: TGTGCCAGCAGCCAAGAGAGCGGGGGGGTAGGCGAGCAGTACTTC
cdr3_aa: CASSQESGGVGEQYF
d_call: TRBD2
cdr3_length: 15
v_call: TRBV14
clone_size: once
j_call: TRBJ2-7

cdr3_nt: TGTGCCAGCAGTGGGCCCACAGGGGGAAGCACAGATACGCAGTATTTT
cdr3_aa: CASSGPTGGSTDTQYF
d_call: TRBD1
cdr3_length: 16
v_call: TRBV25-1
clone_size: NA
j_call: TRBJ2-3

cdr3_nt: TGTGCCAGCACAGGCAAGATAACGAACACTGAAGCTTTCTTT
cdr3_aa: CASTGKITNTEAFF
d_call: NA
cdr3_length: 14
v_call: TRBV2
clone_size: NA
j_call: TRBJ1-1

cdr3_nt: TGCGCCAGCAGGACAGGGGAGCCCTACAATGAGCAGTTCTTC
cdr3_aa: CASRTGEPYNEQFF
d_call: TRBD1
cdr3_length: 14
v_call: TRBV10-2
clone_size: NA
j_call: TRBJ2-1

cdr3_nt: TGCGCCAGCAGCCAACGTACCTCCGGGACAGGAAACACTGAAGCTTTCTTT
cdr3_aa: CASSQRTSGTGNTEAFF
d_call: TRBD1
cdr3_length: 17
v_call: TRBV4-1
clone_size: NA
j_call: TRBJ1-1

cdr3_nt: TGTGCCTGGAGTGAAGCAGGGCGGCCTGGAAACACCATATATTTT
cdr3_aa: CAWSEAGRPGNTIYF
d_call: NA
cdr3_length: 15
v_call: TRBV30
clone_size: NA
j_call: TRBJ1-3

cdr3_nt: TGTGCCAGCAGACGGTCAGACACGAACACCGGGGAGCTGTTTTTT
cdr3_aa: CASRRSDTNTGELFF
d_call: NA
cdr3_length: 15
v_call: TRBV5-4
clone_size: NA
j_call: TRBJ2-2

cdr3_nt: TGTGCCTGCCGACTTGCTCTCTCTGGAAACACCATATATTTT
cdr3_aa: CACRLALSGNTIYF
d_call: NA
cdr3_length: 14
v_call: TRBV30
clone_size: NA
j_call: TRBJ1-3

cdr3_nt: TGTGCCAGCAGTCCGGATCCAGGCAGAAGCCTTTTACCTAATGAAAAACTGTTTTTT
cdr3_aa: CASSPDPGRSLLPNEKLFF
d_call: NA
cdr3_length: 19
v_call: TRBV7-2
clone_size: NA
j_call: TRBJ1-4

cdr3_nt: TGTGCCAGCAGCACGTTTAAAGGGGCACGAGAGCAGTACTTC
cdr3_aa: CASSTFKGAREQYF
d_call: NA
cdr3_length: 14
v_call: TRBV5-4
clone_size: few
j_call: TRBJ2-7

cdr3_nt: TGTGCCAGCAGCTCTGTCGGGACAGGGGTAGCCAAAAACATTCAGTACTTC
cdr3_aa: CASSSVGTGVAKNIQYF
d_call: TRBD1
cdr3_length: 17
v_call: TRBV5-4
clone_size: once
j_call: TRBJ2-4

cdr3_nt: TGTGCCAGCAGCACGGACGAAACAGGGGACGGAGGCACTGAAGCTTTCTTT
cdr3_aa: CASSTDETGDGGTEAFF
d_call: NA
cdr3_length: 17
v_call: TRBV21-1
clone_size: NA
j_call: TRBJ1-1

cdr3_nt: TGCAGCGTTGATTGGGGGACAGCCATGAACACTGAAGCTTTCTTT
cdr3_aa: CSVDWGTAMNTEAFF
d_call: TRBD1
cdr3_length: 15
v_call: TRBV29-1
clone_size: NA
j_call: TRBJ1-1

cdr3_nt: TGTGCCAGCAGCCCCGGGACTAGCGGGGGCCCGAACACCGGGGAGCTGTTTTTT
cdr3_aa: CASSPGTSGGPNTGELFF
d_call: TRBD2
cdr3_length: 18
v_call: TRBV9
clone_size: NA
j_call: TRBJ2-2

cdr3_nt: TGTGCCAGTAGTTCAAGAAAGACAGGGAACCAAGAGACCCAGTACTTC
cdr3_aa: CASSSRKTGNQETQYF
d_call: TRBD1
cdr3_length: 16
v_call: TRBV19
clone_size: NA
j_call: TRBJ2-5

cdr3_nt: TGTGCCAGCAGTTTATCGTTAGGGGGCGGAGAGACCCAGTACTTC
cdr3_aa: CASSLSLGGGETQYF
d_call: TRBD1
cdr3_length: 15
v_call: TRBV27
clone_size: NA
j_call: TRBJ2-5

cdr3_nt: TGTGCCAGCAGCTACTTACAAGAGACCCAGTACTTC
cdr3_aa: CASSYLQETQYF
d_call: NA
cdr3_length: 12
v_call: TRBV7-8
clone_size: NA
j_call: TRBJ2-5

cdr3_nt: TGTGCCTGGAGTACCGGACAGGGTGGGGGGCAGTTCTTC
cdr3_aa: CAWSTGQGGGQFF
d_call: TRBD1
cdr3_length: 13
v_call: TRBV30
clone_size: NA
j_call: TRBJ2-1

cdr3_nt: TGTGCCACCAGGTTGAGGTGGGAGCAGTACTTC
cdr3_aa: CATRLRWEQYF
d_call: NA
cdr3_length: 11
v_call: TRBV28
clone_size: NA
j_call: TRBJ2-7

cdr3_nt: TGTGCCAGCTCATCCACACGGTCTGGGCCTGGAAACACCATATATTTT
cdr3_aa: CASSSTRSGPGNTIYF
d_call: NA
cdr3_length: 16
v_call: TRBV18
clone_size: NA
j_call: TRBJ1-3

cdr3_nt: TGTGCCAGCTCGAGGAGCTGGACAGATACGCAGTATTTT
cdr3_aa: CASSRSWTDTQYF
d_call: NA
cdr3_length: 13
v_call: TRBV18
clone_size: NA
j_call: TRBJ2-3

cdr3_nt: TGTGCCAGCAACCAGGGAACAGGGGGAGAGACCCAGTACTTC
cdr3_aa: CASNQGTGGETQYF
d_call: TRBD1
cdr3_length: 14
v_call: TRBV2
clone_size: NA
j_call: TRBJ2-5

cdr3_nt: TGCGCCAGCAACCAGGGGGCTGAGCAGTTCTTC
cdr3_aa: CASNQGAEQFF
d_call: TRBD1
cdr3_length: 11
v_call: TRBV5-1
clone_size: NA
j_call: TRBJ2-1

cdr3_nt: TGCGCCAGCAGCTTGGCTCCGGTTGGGACAGGGGATGCGGGGACCCAGTACTTC
cdr3_aa: CASSLAPVGTGDAGTQYF
d_call: TRBD1
cdr3_length: 18
v_call: TRBV5-1
clone_size: NA
j_call: TRBJ2-5

cdr3_nt: TGTGCCAGCAGCCAAGTAAGGCAGCGGGGCACAGATACGCAGTATTTT
cdr3_aa: CASSQVRQRGTDTQYF
d_call: NA
cdr3_length: 16
v_call: TRBV3-1/TRBV3-2
clone_size: once
j_call: TRBJ2-3

cdr3_nt: TGCGCCAGCAGCTTGGTCGCAGGGGGAGATACGCAGTATTTT
cdr3_aa: CASSLVAGGDTQYF
d_call: TRBD1
cdr3_length: 14
v_call: TRBV5-1
clone_size: NA
j_call: TRBJ2-3

cdr3_nt: TGTGCCAGCACCTTCCCCCCGAAGGCGGATGGCTACACCTTC
cdr3_aa: CASTFPPKADGYTF
d_call: NA
cdr3_length: 14
v_call: TRBV5-8
clone_size: NA
j_call: TRBJ1-2

cdr3_nt: TGTGCCAGCAGCCAAGTCCGATCGGCGGGGGGGATAAACACCGGGGAGCTGTTTTTT
cdr3_aa: CASSQVRSAGGINTGELFF
d_call: TRBD2
cdr3_length: 19
v_call: TRBV3-1/TRBV3-2
clone_size: NA
j_call: TRBJ2-2

cdr3_nt: TGTGCCAGCAGCCCCCCAGGGACAGAGCAGCCCCAGCATTTT
cdr3_aa: CASSPPGTEQPQHF
d_call: TRBD1
cdr3_length: 14
v_call: TRBV7-2
clone_size: NA
j_call: TRBJ1-5

cdr3_nt: TGTGCCAGTAGTATGGACAGGGGGCAAACTGAAGCTTTCTTT
cdr3_aa: CASSMDRGQTEAFF
d_call: TRBD1
cdr3_length: 14
v_call: TRBV19
clone_size: few
j_call: TRBJ1-1

cdr3_nt: TGTGCCAGCAGCACTGGGACTCTCGGTCCGCGCACTGAAGCTTTCTTT
cdr3_aa: CASSTGTLGPRTEAFF
d_call: NA
cdr3_length: 16
v_call: TRBV9
clone_size: NA
j_call: TRBJ1-1

cdr3_nt: TGTGCCAGCAGAGAATCAAGTCCCGGGACAGGGGCTACGCAGTATTTT
cdr3_aa: CASRESSPGTGATQYF
d_call: TRBD1
cdr3_length: 16
v_call: TRBV7-2
clone_size: NA
j_call: TRBJ2-3

cdr3_nt: TGTGCCAGCAGCCGAGGATTACAAGAGACCCAGTACTTC
cdr3_aa: CASSRGLQETQYF
d_call: NA
cdr3_length: 13
v_call: TRBV14
clone_size: NA
j_call: TRBJ2-5

cdr3_nt: TGTGCCAGTAGTATAGGGTCGACAGGGCCTAAGTCCCAGCATTTT
cdr3_aa: CASSIGSTGPKSQHF
d_call: TRBD1
cdr3_length: 15
v_call: TRBV19
clone_size: NA
j_call: TRBJ1-5

cdr3_nt: TGTGCCAGCACCAATGGGACAGTGGCCCAGTACTTC
cdr3_aa: CASTNGTVAQYF
d_call: TRBD1
cdr3_length: 12
v_call: TRBV12-3/TRBV12-4
clone_size: NA
j_call: TRBJ2-5

cdr3_nt: TGTGCCAGCAGCCTCGGGGGGGATGAAGCTTTCTTT
cdr3_aa: CASSLGGDEAFF
d_call: NA
cdr3_length: 12
v_call: TRBV9
clone_size: NA
j_call: TRBJ1-1

cdr3_nt: TGCGCCAGCAGCTTACAGGGGGCCGATGAAGCTTTCTTT
cdr3_aa: CASSLQGADEAFF
d_call: TRBD1
cdr3_length: 13
v_call: TRBV5-1
clone_size: once
j_call: TRBJ1-1